This T cell receptor (beta chain) comes out of a study of a mutant IDH1 vaccine in newly diagnosed glioma. This clone was picked up one time. Antigen unknown. Study findings and constraints: Overall, 93.3% of patients had vaccine-induced immune responses.

CDR3 length: 17 amino acids. With V trimmed by 5 bases and J by 0 bases, 5 bases remained unmatched. Per the germline V gene, CDR1 is SGHNT and CDR2 is YENEEA. The time point: baseline, week 1 (first vaccination visit). The treatment was: pre-vaccination baseline after standard-of-care therapy. The method was immunoSEQ multiplex PCR; TCRdb's version includes in-frame clones alone and lacks a portion of them. The top ten hold approximately 2.4% of the sample, which has some 56,000 clones, more than 85% seen once. This TCR derives from a man in his forties or fifties with glioma. Sample: PBMCs, taken from a glioma patient treated with radiotherapy, temozolomide or both. V gene TRBV11-3 combines with J gene TRBJ2-1; 12 nucleotides line up with TRBD1. The CDR3 DNA reads as TGTGCCAGCAGCCCGGGACAGGGGGCGAGCTCCTACAATGAGCAGTTCTTC. This sequence encodes CASSPGQGASSYNEQFF.